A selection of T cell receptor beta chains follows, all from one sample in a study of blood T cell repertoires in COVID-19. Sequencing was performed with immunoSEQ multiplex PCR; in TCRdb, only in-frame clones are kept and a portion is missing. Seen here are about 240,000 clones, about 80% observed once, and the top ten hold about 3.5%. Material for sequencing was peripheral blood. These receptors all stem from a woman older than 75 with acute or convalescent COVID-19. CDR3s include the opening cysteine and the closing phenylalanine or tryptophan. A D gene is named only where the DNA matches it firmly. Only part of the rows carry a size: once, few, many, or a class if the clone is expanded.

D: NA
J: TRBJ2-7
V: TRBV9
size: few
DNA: TGTGCCAGCAGCGTAGTCCGCAGTAGGGAGACCTACGAGCAGTACTTC
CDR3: CASSVVRSRETYEQYF

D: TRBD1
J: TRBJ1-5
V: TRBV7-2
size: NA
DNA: TGTGCCAGCAGCATCCTAACCCCCGGGACAGCATACAATCAGCCCCAGCATTTT
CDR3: CASSILTPGTAYNQPQHF

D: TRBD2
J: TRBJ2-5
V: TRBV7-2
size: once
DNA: TGTGCCAGCAGCTTAGCGCGGGGGGGCGCTAACCAAGAGACCCAGTACTTC
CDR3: CASSLARGGANQETQYF

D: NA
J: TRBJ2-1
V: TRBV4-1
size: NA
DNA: TGCGCCAGCAGCCAATCCTCTGGGAGCTACTCGAGCTCCTACAATGAGCAGTTCTTC
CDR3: CASSQSSGSYSSSYNEQFF

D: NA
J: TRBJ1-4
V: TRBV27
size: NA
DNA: TGTGCCAGCAGTCTCGCGGGGGGACTTGAAAAACTGTTTTTT
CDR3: CASSLAGGLEKLFF

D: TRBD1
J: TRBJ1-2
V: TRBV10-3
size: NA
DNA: TGTGCCATCAGTGGTGTCCTTACCGGGACAGGGGGCTACACCTTC
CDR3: CAISGVLTGTGGYTF

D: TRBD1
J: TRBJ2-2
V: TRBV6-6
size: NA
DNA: TGTGCCAGCAGCCCGCTGGGGGACAGGGGTTCCGGGGAGCTGTTTTTT
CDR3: CASSPLGDRGSGELFF

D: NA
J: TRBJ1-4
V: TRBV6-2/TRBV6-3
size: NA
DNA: TGCGCCAGCAGCGTGTGGGGACTTAATGAAAAACTGTTTTTT
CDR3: CASSVWGLNEKLFF

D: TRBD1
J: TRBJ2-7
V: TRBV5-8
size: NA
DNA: TGTGCCAGCAGCTCACAGGGGTGGGGCTCCTACGAGCAGTACTTC
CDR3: CASSSQGWGSYEQYF

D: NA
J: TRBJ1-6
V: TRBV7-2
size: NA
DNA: TGTGCCAGCAGCTCCCAGGGAAGCTCCTATAATTCACCCCTCCACTTT
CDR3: CASSSQGSSYNSPLHF

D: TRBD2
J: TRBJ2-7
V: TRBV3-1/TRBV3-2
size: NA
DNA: TGTGCCAGCAGCCAGGGTAGCGGGAGGAATACGAAGCAGTACTTC
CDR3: CASSQGSGRNTKQYF

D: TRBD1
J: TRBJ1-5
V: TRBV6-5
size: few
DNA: TGTGCCAGCATGACAGGGGGGGGCAATCAGCCCCAGCATTTT
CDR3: CASMTGGGNQPQHF

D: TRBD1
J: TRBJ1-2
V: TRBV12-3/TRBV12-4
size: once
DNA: TGTGCCAGCAGCGAACAGGGGGCGAGTGGCTACACCTTC
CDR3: CASSEQGASGYTF

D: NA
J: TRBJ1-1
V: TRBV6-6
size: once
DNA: TGTGCCAGCAGTTACGCAGGGCCGAACACTGAAGCTTTCTTT
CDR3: CASSYAGPNTEAFF

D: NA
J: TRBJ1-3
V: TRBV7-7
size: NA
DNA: TGTGCCAGCAGCCTCGACAGCGGAAACACCATATATTTT
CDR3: CASSLDSGNTIYF

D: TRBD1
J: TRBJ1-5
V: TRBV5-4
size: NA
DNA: TGTGCCAGCAGCTTGGACGCAGGGGGCGGTCAGCCCCAGCATTTT
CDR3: CASSLDAGGGQPQHF

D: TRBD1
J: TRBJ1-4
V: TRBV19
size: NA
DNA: TGTGCCAGTAGCCTGACGGGACAGCCGAAAAAACTGTTTTTT
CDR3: CASSLTGQPKKLFF

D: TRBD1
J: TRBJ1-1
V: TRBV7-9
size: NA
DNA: TGTGCCAGCAGCCTCCTAGGACAGGGGAGGTTAAAGACTGAAGCTTTCTTT
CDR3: CASSLLGQGRLKTEAFF

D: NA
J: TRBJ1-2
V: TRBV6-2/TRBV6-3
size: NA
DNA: TGTGCCAGCAGTCCCCTCGGGAGGGGACCTATTGCTCGGTATGGCTACACCTTC
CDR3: CASSPLGRGPIARYGYTF

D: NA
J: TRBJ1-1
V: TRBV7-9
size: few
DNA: TGTGCCAGCAGGTCCTGGGGGGGCGACACTGAAGCTTTCTTT
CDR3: CASRSWGGDTEAFF

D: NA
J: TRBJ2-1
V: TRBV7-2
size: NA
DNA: TGTGCCAGCAGCTCAGGGGTGTCGGCGTTCTTC
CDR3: CASSSGVSAFF

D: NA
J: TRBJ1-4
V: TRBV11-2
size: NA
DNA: TGTGCCAGCAGCTTGGGGACCAGGGGTGGAACTAATGAAAAACTGTTTTTT
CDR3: CASSLGTRGGTNEKLFF

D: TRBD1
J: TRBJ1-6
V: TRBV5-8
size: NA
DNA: TGTGCCAGCAGTCTACCCGGGACAGAAAGTTCACCCCTCCACTTT
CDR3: CASSLPGTESSPLHF

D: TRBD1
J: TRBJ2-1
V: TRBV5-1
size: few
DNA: TGCGCCAGCAGCCGACAGGGCCCGGTTTCCAATGAGCAGTTCTTC
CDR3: CASSRQGPVSNEQFF

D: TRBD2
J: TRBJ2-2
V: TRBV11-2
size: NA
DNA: TGTGCCAGCAGCTTAGTGGGTAGCGGGGGACCAAACACCGGGGAGCTGTTTTTT
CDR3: CASSLVGSGGPNTGELFF

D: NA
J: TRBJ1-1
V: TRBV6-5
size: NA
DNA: TGTGCCAGCAAACAACAGGGCGCCAACACTGAAGCTTTCTTT
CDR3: CASKQQGANTEAFF

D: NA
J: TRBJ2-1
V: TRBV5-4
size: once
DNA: TGTGCCAGCAGCTTGTTGTCGGTGATATTTCAGTTCTTC
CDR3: CASSLLSVIFQFF

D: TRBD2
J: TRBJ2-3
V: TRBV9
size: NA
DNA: TGTGCCAGCAGCGTAGGCAGGACTAGCGGGGTAGGTACGCAGTATTTT
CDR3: CASSVGRTSGVGTQYF

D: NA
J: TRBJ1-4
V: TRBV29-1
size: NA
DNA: TGCAGCGTTGAAAGTTCGGGTGATGAAAAACTGTTTTTT
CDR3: CSVESSGDEKLFF

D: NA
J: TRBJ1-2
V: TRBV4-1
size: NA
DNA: TGCGCCAGCAGCCAAGTGGGCCAGGGCGCTAACTATGGCTACACCTTC
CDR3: CASSQVGQGANYGYTF

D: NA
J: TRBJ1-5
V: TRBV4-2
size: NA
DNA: TGTGCCAGCAGCCAAGGGACTGGACTACTGCCCCAGCATTTT
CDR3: CASSQGTGLLPQHF

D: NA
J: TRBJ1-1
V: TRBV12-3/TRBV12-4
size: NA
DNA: TGTGCCAGCAGTTCTCAGGGTCTTGCTGAAGCTTTCTTT
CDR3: CASSSQGLAEAFF

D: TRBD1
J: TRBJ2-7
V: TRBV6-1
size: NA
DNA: TGTGCCAGCAGTGAAAACCCGGGACAGGGCTCCTACGAGCAGTACTTC
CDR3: CASSENPGQGSYEQYF

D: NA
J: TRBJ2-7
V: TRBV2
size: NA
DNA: TGTGCCAGCTCGATTAGCGGCTCAACCTACGAGCAGTACTTC
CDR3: CASSISGSTYEQYF

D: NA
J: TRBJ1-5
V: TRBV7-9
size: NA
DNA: TGTGCCAGCAGTCAGGACACTCCTTATCAGCCCCAGCATTTT
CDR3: CASSQDTPYQPQHF

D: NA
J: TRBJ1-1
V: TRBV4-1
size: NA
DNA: TGCGCCAGCAGCCCACGGGGGACCCGAGATCACACTGAAGCTTTCTTT
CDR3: CASSPRGTRDHTEAFF

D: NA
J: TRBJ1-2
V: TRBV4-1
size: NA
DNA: TGCGCCAGCAGCCAACCGGGATATGGAGGCTACACCTTC
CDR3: CASSQPGYGGYTF

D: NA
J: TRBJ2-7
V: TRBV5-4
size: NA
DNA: TGTGCCAGCAGCACCCGACAGGGACTCTCCTACGAGCAGTACTTC
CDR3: CASSTRQGLSYEQYF

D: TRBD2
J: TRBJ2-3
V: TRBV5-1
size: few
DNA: TGCGCCAGCGGTTGGGCTAGCGGGAGAACAGATACGCAGTATTTT
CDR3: CASGWASGRTDTQYF

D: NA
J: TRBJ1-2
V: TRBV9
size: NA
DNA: TGTGCCAGCAGCGCTACAGTTAACTATGGCTACACCTTC
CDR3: CASSATVNYGYTF

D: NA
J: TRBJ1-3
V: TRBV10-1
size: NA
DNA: TGCGCCAGCAGGGACAGCTCTGGAAACACCATATATTTT
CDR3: CASRDSSGNTIYF

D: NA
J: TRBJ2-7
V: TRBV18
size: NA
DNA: TGTGCCAGCTCCCTAGAGGACAGCTCCTACGAGCAGTACTTC
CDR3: CASSLEDSSYEQYF

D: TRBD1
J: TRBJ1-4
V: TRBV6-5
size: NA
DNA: TGTGCCAGCAGTTTACAGGGGCAGAATGAAAAACTGTTTTTT
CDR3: CASSLQGQNEKLFF

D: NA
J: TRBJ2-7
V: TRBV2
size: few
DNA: TGTGCCAGCAGTGGGAGGGGGCGAAGCTCCTACGAGCAGTACTTC
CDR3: CASSGRGRSSYEQYF

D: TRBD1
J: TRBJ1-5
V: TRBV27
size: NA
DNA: TGTGCCAGCAGTACCCGGGACAGAAGCAATCAGCCCCAGCATTTT
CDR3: CASSTRDRSNQPQHF

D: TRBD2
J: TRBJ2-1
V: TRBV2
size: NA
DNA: TGTGCCACCAAAGGGGACTATCAATACAATGAGCAGTTCTTC
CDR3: CATKGDYQYNEQFF

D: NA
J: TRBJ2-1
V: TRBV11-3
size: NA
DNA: TGTGCCAGCAGCTTAGATCCGACAGACAATGAGCAGTTCTTC
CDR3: CASSLDPTDNEQFF

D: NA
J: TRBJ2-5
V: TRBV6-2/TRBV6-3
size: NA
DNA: TGTGCCAGCAGTCGGGGGGCTTGGGAGACCCAGTACTTC
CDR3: CASSRGAWETQYF

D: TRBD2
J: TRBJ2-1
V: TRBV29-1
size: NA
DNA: TGCAGCGTTAGGACTAGCGGCCGATACAATGAGCAGTTCTTC
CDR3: CSVRTSGRYNEQFF

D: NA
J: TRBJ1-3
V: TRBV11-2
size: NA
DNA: TGTGCCAGCAGCGATACAGGGTCTTGGTCTGGAAACACCATATATTTT
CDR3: CASSDTGSWSGNTIYF

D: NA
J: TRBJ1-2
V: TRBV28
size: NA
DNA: TGTGCCAGCAGTCTTAACTATGGCTACACCTTC
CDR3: CASSLNYGYTF

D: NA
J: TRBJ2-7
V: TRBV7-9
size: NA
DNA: TGTGCCAGCAGCTTAGACCCCTGGAGATCCTACGAGCAGTACTTC
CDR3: CASSLDPWRSYEQYF

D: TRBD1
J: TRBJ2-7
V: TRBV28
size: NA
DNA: TGTGCCAGCAGTTTACGCTTCAGGGGGCGAGAGCAGTACTTC
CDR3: CASSLRFRGREQYF

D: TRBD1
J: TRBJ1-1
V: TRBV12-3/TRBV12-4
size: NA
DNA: TGTGCCAGCAGGCCCACAGGGGGCACTGAAGCTTTCTTT
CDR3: CASRPTGGTEAFF

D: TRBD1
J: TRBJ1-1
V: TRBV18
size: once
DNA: TGTGCCAGCTCTGAGCAGGGGGCGTACACTGAAGCTTTCTTT
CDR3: CASSEQGAYTEAFF